This entry lists 30 T cell receptor beta chains sequenced from one sample in a study of CD8 T cells in Susac syndrome. Random-hexamer reverse transcription was applied to about 0.45 to 1 ug RNA. MiXCR, applied by TCRdb to the immunoSEQ multiplex PCR reads, yields one record per CDR3 protein. The sample carries 130,000 or so distinct CDR3 sequences, roughly 95% recorded once. Source material: CD4+ T cells from PBMCs. The receptors were sampled from a human donor with Susac syndrome.

The rearrangement joins TRBV5-1 to TRBJ2-3, with TRBD2 identical over 7 bases. The germline gives CDR1 SGHRS, CDR2 YFSETQ. J was trimmed by 2 bases and V by 4 bases; bases with no gene match: 7. The CDR3 loop spans 15 amino acids. CDR3: CASSASGTNTDTQYF. For the CDR3, the DNA is TGCGCCAGCAGCGCCAGCGGGACGAACACAGATACGCAGTATTTT.

The rearrangement uses TRBV7-8 and TRBJ2-1; maybe TRBD2 (6 bases). V lost 5 bases to trimming and J lost 4 bases, with 15 bases between them. Germline lookup yields CDR1 SGHVS and CDR2 FQNEAQ. The CDR3 contains 15 residues. As DNA, the CDR3 is TGTGCCAGCAGCCTCGGGAGTAGTATATACAATGAGCAGTTCTTC. It translates to CASSLGSSIYNEQFF.

This sequence joins TRBV3-1 and TRBJ2-7, with D possibly TRBD1 on 6 matching bases. This CDR3 is 14 amino acids long. Deletions cut 8 bases from V and 7 bases from J, with 21 bases between. Germline CDR1 and CDR2: LGHDT and YNNKEL (reference sequence). The CDR3 sequence: CASQGRKQGREQYF. DNA for the CDR3: TGTGCCAGCCAGGGGCGTAAACAGGGTCGGGAGCAGTACTTC.

CDR3 in amino acids: CSVQNSGTGGYGYTF. The CDR3 region has the DNA TGCAGCGTGCAGAACTCCGGGACAGGCGGCTATGGCTACACCTTC. This chain connects TRBV29-1 to TRBJ1-2; TRBD1 matches 8 bases. Germline CDR1 and CDR2: SQVTM and ANQGSEA. CDR3 length: 15 residues. V lost 6 bases and J lost 4; bases outside the gene matches: 13.

This chain connects TRBV12-3 or TRBV12-4 to TRBJ2-5; 10 positions match TRBD2. The V segment lost 4 bases and the J segment 5 bases; nucleotides outside the gene matches: 16. The CDR3 is 18 residues long. The CDR3 loop is CASSSGSGASGRRETQYF. DNA of the CDR3: TGTGCCAGCAGTTCGGGGTCAGGGGCTAGCGGGAGAAGGGAGACCCAGTACTTC.

The genes are TRBV27 and TRBJ2-5, with TRBD1 matching over 8 bases. Germline values: CDR1 MNHEY, CDR2 SMNVEV (reference sequence). The CDR3 spans 12 residues. The ends lost 8 bases at V and 7 bases at J; junction bases unmatched: 6. As DNA, the CDR3 is TGTGCCAGCTCAGCACAGGGGGGGACCCAGTACTTC. This translates into CASSAQGGTQYF.

The table lists this clonotype with a count of one. This chain links TRBV7-9 with TRBJ1-1, with D possibly matching TRBD1 (6 bases). V was cut by 5 bases and J by 5 bases, with 21 bases left in between. The CDR3 covers 16 residues. The germline gives CDR1 SEHNR, CDR2 FQNEAQ (reference sequence). CDR3 sequence reads: CASSRTSQGRGTEAFF. CDR3 nucleotide sequence: TGTGCCAGCAGCCGGACGTCACAGGGAAGGGGAACTGAAGCTTTCTTT.

This sequence joins TRBV12-3 or TRBV12-4 and TRBJ1-1, with 7 nucleotides matching TRBD1. The CDR3 totals 14 residues. V was clipped by 7 bases and J by 9 bases; unmatched bases: 14. The CDR3 region has the DNA TGTGCCAGCAACGGGGACAGCGGCTTGAACAAAGCTTTCTTT. Its translation: CASNGDSGLNKAFF.

The chain combines TRBV7-6 with TRBJ2-4, with TRBD2 identical over 10 bases. Losses at the gene ends were 0 bases for V and 1 base for J; bases not matched to a gene: 9. Germline V CDR1 and CDR2: SGHVS, FNYEAQ. The CDR3 is made up of 19 amino acids. CDR3 region: CASSLAPSGSRIAKNIQYF. Here the CDR3 DNA reads TGTGCCAGCAGCTTAGCGCCTAGCGGGAGCAGGATCGCCAAAAACATTCAGTACTTC. Looking up the rest from reference TRBV7-6 and TRBJ2-4 gives the full variable domain: GAGVSQSPRYKVTKRGQDVALRCDPISGHVSLYWYRQALGQGPEFLTYFNYEAQQDKSGLPNDRFSAERPEGSISTLTIQRTEQRDSAMYRCASSLAPSGSRIAKNIQYFGAGTRLSVL.

The rearrangement joins TRBV30 to TRBJ1-1; D is ambiguous. CDR3 length equals 13 residues. V shed 0 bases and J shed 4 bases, with 9 bases lying between them. From germline, CDR1 is GTSNPN and CDR2 SVGIG (reference sequence). In DNA, the CDR3 is TGTGCCTGGAGTGTACGTTTTGGCACTGAAGCTTTCTTT. Amino acid sequence: CAWSVRFGTEAFF.

The J gene is TRBJ1-1, the V gene TRBV12-3 or TRBV12-4; D possibly corresponds to TRBD1 (6 bases). The V end lost 8 bases, the J end lost 5 bases, and 18 bases lay between the germline ends. The CDR3 has 14 amino acids. DNA of the CDR3: TGTGCCAGCCAGGGGAAGGAACCGCGAACTGAAGCTTTCTTT. Translated, it gives CASQGKEPRTEAFF.

CDR3 amino acids: CSARDPGRNNEQFF. CDR3 DNA sequence: TGCAGTGCTAGAGATCCTGGCAGAAACAATGAGCAGTTCTTC. This sequence joins TRBV20-1 and TRBJ2-1, with D unresolved. The CDR3 runs 14 residues. V lost 0 bases and J 5 bases, leaving 11 bases between the germline ends. Germline V lookup: CDR1 DFQATT, CDR2 SNEGSKA (reference sequence).

The chain uses TRBV7-2 and TRBJ1-5; D not certain. Trimming took 0 bases from V and 6 from J, leaving 6 bases between them. The CDR3 extends over 13 amino acids. In germline, CDR1 is SGHTA, CDR2 FQGNSA. The CDR3 reads CASSLARGQPQHF. The CDR3 DNA sequence: TGTGCCAGCAGCTTAGCGCGGGGTCAGCCCCAGCATTTT.

The rearrangement joins TRBV7-6 to TRBJ2-4, with D possibly TRBD2 on 5 matching bases. The CDR3 contains 14 residues. V was cut by 4 bases and J by 0 bases, with 7 bases left in between. The germline gives CDR1 SGHVS, CDR2 FNYEAQ. CDR3 sequence: CASSSGLAKNIQYF. For the CDR3, the DNA is TGTGCCAGCAGCTCCGGACTAGCCAAAAACATTCAGTACTTC.

J is TRBJ2-3 and V is TRBV5-1; 7 nucleotides line up with TRBD2. The CDR3 has 16 amino acids. The ends lost 1 base at V and 5 bases at J; junction bases unmatched: 10. Germline assignment: CDR1 SGHRS and CDR2 YFSETQ. This chain's CDR3 is CASSLTTSVGRDTQYF. In nucleotides, the CDR3 is TGCGCCAGCAGCTTGACAACTAGCGTAGGGAGAGATACGCAGTATTTT.

The rearrangement uses TRBV9 and TRBJ1-1; D is uncertain. There are 14 residues in the CDR3. Germline-derived CDR1 and CDR2 are SGDLS and YYNGEE. The V gene lost 0 bases and the J gene lost 3 bases, with 9 bases spanning the gap. Here the CDR3 reads CASSVDNRDTEAFF. CDR3 bases: TGTGCCAGCAGCGTAGATAACAGAGACACTGAAGCTTTCTTT. Full variable domain (missing parts from reference TRBV9 and TRBJ1-1): DSGVTQTPKHLITATGQRVTLRCSPRSGDLSVYWYQQSLDQGLQFLIQYYNGEERAKGNILERFSAQQFPDLHSELNLSSLELGDSALYFCASSVDNRDTEAFFGQGTRLTVV.

The V and J genes are TRBV10-3 and TRBJ2-5, with TRBD1 matching 7 bases. Germline V lookup: CDR1 ENHRY, CDR2 SYGVKD. After removal of 4 bases from V and 5 bases from J, the junction contained 7 bases not matched to a gene. The CDR3 has 14 residues. The CDR3 DNA follows: TGTGCCATCAGTGGGACAGGAGGATGGGAGACCCAGTACTTC. Protein sequence: CAISGTGGWETQYF.

This chain connects TRBV18 to TRBJ2-3; 7 bases fit TRBD2. J lost 0 bases, V lost 2 bases, and 8 bases had no gene match. Germline CDR1 reads KGHSH; CDR2 reads LQKENI. The CDR3 is 17 residues long. The CDR3 here is CASSPLQTSSSTDTQYF. The CDR3 DNA follows: TGTGCCAGCTCACCATTACAGACTAGCAGTAGCACAGATACGCAGTATTTT.

The chain couples TRBV7-3 to TRBJ2-1, with 8 bases lining up with TRBD2. The CDR3 extends over 15 amino acids. Germline V CDR1 and CDR2: SGHTA, FQGTGA. J gave up 2 bases and V 3 bases, and 3 bases lay outside the gene matches. The CDR3, as DNA: TGTGCCAGCAGCTTGAGGACTAGCCCCTACAATGAGCAGTTCTTC. The encoded protein is CASSLRTSPYNEQFF.

The sample holds one count of this clonotype. The chain is built from TRBV4-3 and TRBJ1-2; tentative D call: TRBD1 (6 bases). Germline-derived CDR1 and CDR2 are LGHNA and YSLEER. The CDR3 consists of 15 residues. The ends were cut back, 0 bases at V and 4 bases at J, with 12 bases in the middle. CDR3 nucleotide sequence: TGCGCCAGCAGCCAAGAATCAACAGGGTTCTATGGCTACACCTTC. It encodes CASSQESTGFYGYTF.

This chain links TRBV9 with TRBJ1-2; 9 bases align to TRBD1. The junction had 9 bases not matched to a gene; V was cut back by 0 bases and J by 6 bases. The CDR3 has 16 amino acids. Per germline, CDR1 SGDLS and CDR2 YYNGEE. The DNA of the CDR3 is TGTGCCAGCAGCGTAGGGTGGGGACAGGGTATCCATGGCTACACCTTC. This gives the protein CASSVGWGQGIHGYTF.

This clonotype occurred once. This sequence joins TRBV28 and TRBJ1-5; D unclear. The CDR3 is 13 amino acids. Trimming pared 2 bases from V and 4 bases from J, leaving 6 bases between. Germline loops: CDR1 MDHEN, CDR2 SYDVKM. CDR3 coding DNA: TGTGCCAGCAGTTTAAACAGAAATCAGCCCCAGCATTTT. Encoded protein: CASSLNRNQPQHF.

The CDR3 loop reads CASSSGQTYEQYF. CDR3 coding DNA: TGTGCCAGCAGCTCTGGACAAACCTACGAGCAGTACTTC. The chain links TRBV5-6 to TRBJ2-7, with D possibly being TRBD1 (5 bases). The CDR3 runs to 13 residues. Germline loops: CDR1 SGHDT, CDR2 YYEEEE. Trimming removed 3 bases at V and 2 bases at J, with 9 bases between.

The chain employs TRBV14 and TRBJ2-7, with 10 bases identical to TRBD2. The V segment lost 5 bases and the J segment 7 bases; nucleotides outside the gene matches: 14. The CDR3 length is 16 residues. Germline V lookup: CDR1 SGHDN, CDR2 FVKESK. The CDR3 loop is CASSSGTSASGGEQYF. The CDR3 bases are TGTGCCAGCAGCTCCGGGACTAGCGCTTCAGGAGGGGAGCAGTACTTC.

This rearrangement joins TRBV29-1 to TRBJ1-2; D unclear. Per the germline V gene, CDR1 is SQVTM and CDR2 is ANQGSEA. V was cut by 4 bases and J by 7 bases, with 7 bases left in between. CDR3 length: 10 amino acids. Written as DNA, the CDR3 is TGCAGCGTTGGAACCCCTGGCTACACCTTC. Its protein product is CSVGTPGYTF.

The V call is TRBV5-1, the J call TRBJ2-7; 8 nucleotides align to TRBD2. The trim removed 2 bases at V and 3 bases at J, leaving 7 bases unmatched. The CDR3 contains 15 residues. Germline lookup yields CDR1 SGHRS and CDR2 YFSETQ. This chain's CDR3 is CASSFVVAGSYEQYF. The CDR3, as DNA: TGCGCCAGCAGCTTTGTGGTAGCGGGGAGCTACGAGCAGTACTTC.

The chain combines TRBV9 with TRBJ2-7; D is unclear. Germline-derived CDR1 and CDR2 are SGDLS and YYNGEE. The CDR3 loop spans 14 amino acids. V lost 0 bases, J lost 3 bases, and 10 bases lay in between. The CDR3 DNA reads as TGTGCCAGCAGCGTAGGTTCAGGAAACTACGAGCAGTACTTC. This encodes CASSVGSGNYEQYF.

In its sample, this clonotype was seen once. The chain joins TRBV9 to TRBJ2-7; D might be TRBD1 (5 bases). The CDR3 spans 13 residues. Germline V gene sequence: CDR1 SGDLS, CDR2 YYNGEE. V lost 3 bases and J lost 5, with 12 bases in between. CDR3 region: CASSARQSDEQYF. CDR3 DNA sequence: TGTGCCAGCAGCGCCCGACAGAGTGACGAGCAGTACTTC. The whole variable domain, remainder taken from reference TRBV9 and TRBJ2-7, is DSGVTQTPKHLITATGQRVTLRCSPRSGDLSVYWYQQSLDQGLQFLIQYYNGEERAKGNILERFSAQQFPDLHSELNLSSLELGDSALYFCASSARQSDEQYFGPGTRLTVT.

The chain links TRBV18 to TRBJ1-2; 8 nucleotides match TRBD1. The CDR3 covers 13 residues. The J segment lost 8 bases and the V segment lost 3 bases, leaving 5 bases of the junction unmatched. CDR1 and CDR2 (germline): KGHSH, LQKENI. The CDR3 region has the DNA TGTGCCAGCTCACCCAGGGGGCTGGAAGGCTACACCTTC. Amino acids: CASSPRGLEGYTF.

The chain carries TRBV5-4 and TRBJ2-5; tentatively, D is TRBD1 (6 bases). The CDR3 contains 13 residues. V lost 3 bases and J 5 bases, leaving 11 bases between the germline ends. Germline CDR1 and CDR2: SGHNT and YYREEE (reference sequence). In DNA form, the CDR3 reads TGTGCCAGCAGCTCGCAGGGGTGGGAGACCCAGTACTTC. Translated: CASSSQGWETQYF.